This T cell receptor beta chain stems from a study of memory CD4+ T cells and cytomegalovirus serostatus. As for the study in general: Donors were healthy Belgian adults, several CMV seropositive and 24 seronegative.

TCRdb keeps only in-frame clones here, not all; method: immunoSEQ multiplex PCR. There are tens of thousands of clones in the sample; 75% to 80% occur only once, and nearly 0.9% lies in the top ten. General study points: Each of fewer than 80 CMV-associated TCRbeta sequences occurred in one to five individuals.

Single viable CD3+CD4+CD8-CD45RO+ cells were sorted as the memory CD4+ T cells. The V gene's germline CDR1 is MNHEY and CDR2 SVGAGI. This CDR3 contains 14 residues. V dropped 3 bases and J dropped 0 bases, with 9 bases sitting between them. About this clone: Its antigen is unidentified.

This receptor was taken from an adult in good health and CMV-seronegative. Sequenced sample: memory CD4+ T cells from blood. The chain is built from TRBV6-5 and TRBJ2-7; D remains ambiguous. For the CDR3, the DNA is TGTGCCAGCAGTTATACGGTCAGCTCCTACGAGCAGTACTTC. Protein product: CASSYTVSSYEQYF.